What follows are 8 T cell receptor beta chains derived from one specimen sequenced in a study of blood T cell repertoires in COVID-19. The repertoire was sequenced with immunoSEQ multiplex PCR; TCRdb's copy has only in-frame clones and lacks some. The repertoire holds around 110,000 clones, with 90% as singletons. Source material: peripheral blood. All receptors derive from a human donor with active COVID-19. The donor label of this sample is uncertain.

The genes are TRBV28 and TRBJ2-7, with 8 nucleotides matching TRBD1. The CDR3 extends over 19 amino acids. Germline loops: CDR1 MDHEN, CDR2 SYDVKM. The ends lost 2 bases at V and 0 bases at J; junction bases unmatched: 15. This CDR3 reads CASSLRQGKLLGTSYEQYF. The CDR3 bases are TGTGCCAGCAGTTTACGACAGGGGAAGTTGTTGGGAACCTCCTACGAGCAGTACTTC.

This chain uses TRBV11-2 with TRBJ2-7; perhaps TRBD2 as D (6 bases). The length of the CDR3 is 16 residues. V lost 0 bases to trimming and J lost 3 bases, with 15 bases between them. Germline V gene sequence: CDR1 SGHAT, CDR2 FQNNGV. CDR3: CASSLDGGLLFYEQYF. The CDR3 nucleotides are TGTGCCAGCAGCTTAGACGGGGGATTGCTCTTCTACGAGCAGTACTTC.

The rearrangement links TRBV18 to TRBJ2-7, with a tentative D call TRBD1 (6 bases). V dropped 2 bases and J dropped 6 bases, with 11 bases sitting between them. CDR3 length: 13 residues. The V gene's germline CDR1 is KGHSH and CDR2 LQKENI. The CDR3 region is CASSPKGVGEQYF. CDR3 nucleotides: TGTGCCAGCTCACCAAAGGGGGTTGGCGAGCAGTACTTC.

V gene TRBV11-2 combines with J gene TRBJ2-3; TRBD2 matches at 8 bases. This CDR3 is built from 15 residues. The V segment lost 8 bases and the J segment 4 bases; nucleotides outside the gene matches: 11. The germline V gene has CDR1 SGHAT and CDR2 FQNNGV. The CDR3 coding sequence is TGTGCCAGCGTAGGACTAGCCAAGGACGCAGATACGCAGTATTTT. This gives the protein CASVGLAKDADTQYF.

The chain combines TRBV5-6 with TRBJ2-7, with TRBD1 identical over 8 bases. V shed 3 bases, J shed 3 bases, and the junction held 5 bases outside the gene matches. The CDR3 loop spans 14 amino acids. The V gene's germline CDR1 is SGHDT and CDR2 YYEEEE. CDR3: CASSSPGQDYEQYF. CDR3 sequence (DNA): TGTGCCAGCAGCTCCCCGGGACAGGACTACGAGCAGTACTTC.

The DNA for the CDR3 is TGTGCCAGTAGTATAGGAGGGCCCGCCACAGATACGCAGTATTTT. It encodes CASSIGGPATDTQYF. This rearrangement joins TRBV19 to TRBJ2-3; weak D call: TRBD2 (5 bases). Germline values: CDR1 LNHDA, CDR2 SQIVND (reference sequence). The CDR3 consists of 15 residues. V lost 1 base and J 2 bases, leaving 10 bases between the germline ends.

The V call is TRBV9, the J call TRBJ2-1, with 16 bases aligning to TRBD2. J was trimmed by 4 bases and V by 3 bases; bases with no gene match: 4. This CDR3 is 17 amino acids long. From germline, CDR1 is SGDLS and CDR2 YYNGEE. DNA for the CDR3: TGTGCCAGCAGCGGAGGGACTAGCGGGGGGGAGTACAATGAGCAGTTCTTC. Translating gives CASSGGTSGGEYNEQFF.

This clone was observed a handful of times. The chain combines TRBV10-1 with TRBJ1-1; TRBD1 aligns across 7 bases. Germline trimming cut 6 bases from V and 4 bases from J; bases unmatched to any gene: 5. Germline-derived CDR1 and CDR2 are WNHNN and SYGVQD (reference sequence). This CDR3 contains 13 residues. The CDR3 DNA follows: TGCGCCAGCAGCGGTGACAGGGCCACTGAAGCTTTCTTT. This gives the protein CASSGDRATEAFF.